This entry describes one TCR beta chain. No antigen is known for it. V lost 6 bases and J lost 0; bases outside the gene matches: 8. Per the germline V gene, CDR1 is ENHRY and CDR2 is SYGVKD. CDR3 length: 16 residues. This sample was included in a study of cytomegalovirus exposure and HLA in healthy donors. Turning to the study itself: Sequencing of about 179 million T cells in an earlier analysis found 100 million to 140 million unique TCR beta sequences. Among the roughly 400 genotyped donors, around 81% were placed in the Caucasian-associated ancestry cluster.

Whole-study results and caveats: Some TCR beta chains (roughly 160 of them) were listed as cytomegalovirus-associated. Rates of TCR association differed by HLA locus in a later analysis, with DRB1 highest and HLA-C lowest.

This PCR relied on a set of 60 Vbeta primers and 13 Jbeta primers. Profiled with immunoSEQ multiplex PCR; TCRdb holds only in-frame clones, not every one. Of 140,000 or so clones listed, 84% are singletons. The rearrangement uses TRBV10-3 and TRBJ2-7, with TRBD1 matching 10 bases. This receptor was taken from a boy between 2 and 10 years old in good health and CMV-seronegative. Sample: PBMCs. The CDR3 spells CAIRRQGADSSYEQYF. In DNA, the CDR3 is TGTGCCATCAGAAGACAGGGGGCGGACAGCTCCTACGAGCAGTACTTC.